The clone carrying this T cell receptor beta chain was observed many times. The target antigen is unknown. Amplification of the TCR beta CDR3 regions used RNA transcripts (as template). First-round RT-PCR used HTBI primers; second-round multiplex PCR followed. From the multiplex PCR reads, TCRdb called clonotypes with MiXCR, one entry per CDR3 protein. The sample contains roughly 700,000 distinct CDR3 sequences, around 40% of which appear only once. CDR1 is SGDLS, CDR2 YYNGEE, per germline. This CDR3 contains 13 residues. Trimming shortened V by 4 bases and J by 5 bases, and 12 bases separated the two germline ends. The sample is drawn from a study of Graves' ophthalmopathy and Graves' hyperthyroidism. General study points: Discrimination between ophthalmopathy and stable hyperthyroidism by a 13-signature model showed about 85% sensitivity and 65% to 84% specificity. The model predicted ophthalmopathy progression with 70.59% sensitivity and approximately 72% specificity.

The sequence was collected from an adult man with Graves' ophthalmopathy. The sample taken for sequencing was peripheral blood. The rearrangement links TRBV9 to TRBJ2-5; D not certain. The CDR3 region has the DNA TGTGCCAGCAGCCTTGGAGTGGTGGAGACCCAGTACTTC. Residues: CASSLGVVETQYF. The whole variable domain, filled in from reference TRBV9 and TRBJ2-5, reads DSGVTQTPKHLITATGQRVTLRCSPRSGDLSVYWYQQSLDQGLQFLIQYYNGEERAKGNILERFSAQQFPDLHSELNLSSLELGDSALYFCASSLGVVETQYFGPGTRLLVL.